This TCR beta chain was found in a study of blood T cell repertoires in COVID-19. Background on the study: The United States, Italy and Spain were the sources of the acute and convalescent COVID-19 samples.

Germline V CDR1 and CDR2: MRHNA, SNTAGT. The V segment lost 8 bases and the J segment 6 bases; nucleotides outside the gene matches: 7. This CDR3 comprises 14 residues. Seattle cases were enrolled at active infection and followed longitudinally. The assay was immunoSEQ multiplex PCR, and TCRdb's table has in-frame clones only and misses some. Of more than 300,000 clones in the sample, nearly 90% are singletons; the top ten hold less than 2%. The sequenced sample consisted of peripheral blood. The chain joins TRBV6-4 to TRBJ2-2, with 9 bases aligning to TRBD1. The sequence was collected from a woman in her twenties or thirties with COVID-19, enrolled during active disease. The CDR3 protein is CASQIRTGAGELFF. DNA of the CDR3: TGTGCCAGCCAAATTCGGACAGGGGCCGGGGAGCTGTTTTTT.